The T cell receptor beta chain under discussion was sequenced for a study of neurological immune-mediated disorders. MiXCR, run by TCRdb on the 5' RACE reads, gives a single entry per CDR3 protein. The table includes some 38,000 distinct CDR3 sequences, roughly 14% detected once. V lost 0 bases and J lost 7, with 9 bases in between. Germline V gene sequence: CDR1 LGHNA, CDR2 YSLEER. This CDR3 contains 13 residues. At least ten counts were recorded for this clonotype. This receptor was taken from a woman aged 50 to 65 with HTLV-1-associated myelopathy (HAM/TSP). The sample was PBMCs. The rearrangement links TRBV4-3 to TRBJ1-2, with D unresolved. In DNA, the CDR3 is TGCGCCAGCAGCCAAGACCTGGTTGGTGGCTACACCTTC. Its protein is CASSQDLVGGYTF.